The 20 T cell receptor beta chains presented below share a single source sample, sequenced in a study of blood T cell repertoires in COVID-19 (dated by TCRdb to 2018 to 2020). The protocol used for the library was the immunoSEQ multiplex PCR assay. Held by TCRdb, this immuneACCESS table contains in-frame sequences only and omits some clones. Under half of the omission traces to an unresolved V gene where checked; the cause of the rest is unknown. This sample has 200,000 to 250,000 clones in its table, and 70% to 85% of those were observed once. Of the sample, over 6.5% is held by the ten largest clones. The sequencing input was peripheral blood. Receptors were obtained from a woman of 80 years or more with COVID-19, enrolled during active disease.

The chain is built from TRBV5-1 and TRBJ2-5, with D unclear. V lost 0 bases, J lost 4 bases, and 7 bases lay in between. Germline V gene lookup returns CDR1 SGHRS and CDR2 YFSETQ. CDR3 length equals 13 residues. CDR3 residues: CASSLELLETQYF. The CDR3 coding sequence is TGCGCCAGCAGCTTGGAGCTTTTAGAGACCCAGTACTTC.

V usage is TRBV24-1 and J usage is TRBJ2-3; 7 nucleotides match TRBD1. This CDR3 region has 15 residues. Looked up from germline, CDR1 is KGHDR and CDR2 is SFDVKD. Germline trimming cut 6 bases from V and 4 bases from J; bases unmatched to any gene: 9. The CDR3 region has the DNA TGTGCCACCAGTTGGGGAAGGGGGCGTTCAGATACGCAGTATTTT. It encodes CATSWGRGRSDTQYF.

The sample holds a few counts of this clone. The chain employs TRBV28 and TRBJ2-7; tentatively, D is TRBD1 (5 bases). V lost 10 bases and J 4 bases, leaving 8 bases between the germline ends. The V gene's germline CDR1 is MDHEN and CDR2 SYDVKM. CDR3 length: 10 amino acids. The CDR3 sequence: CATGPYEQYF. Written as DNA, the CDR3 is TGTGCCACAGGGCCGTACGAGCAGTACTTC.

CDR3 DNA: TGTGCCAGCAGCGTAGGGGGGACAGGGTATCAGCCCCAGCATTTT. Its translation: CASSVGGTGYQPQHF. The V call is TRBV9, the J call TRBJ1-5; TRBD1 aligns across 9 bases. The CDR3 is 15 residues long. J lost 5 bases, V lost 0 bases, and 3 bases had no gene match. From germline, CDR1 is SGDLS and CDR2 YYNGEE.

The CDR3 spells CASSLQGAREQYF. The CDR3 DNA follows: TGCGCCAGCAGCTTACAGGGGGCTAGGGAGCAGTACTTC. The chain carries TRBV5-1 and TRBJ2-7; 9 nucleotides match TRBD1. With 2 bases clipped from V and 7 bases from J, the junction kept 4 bases outside the gene matches. Germline loops: CDR1 SGHRS, CDR2 YFSETQ. The CDR3 contains 13 residues.

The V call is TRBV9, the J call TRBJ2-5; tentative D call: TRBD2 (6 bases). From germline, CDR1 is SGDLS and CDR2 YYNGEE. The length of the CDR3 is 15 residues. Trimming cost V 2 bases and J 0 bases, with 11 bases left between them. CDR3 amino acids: CASSVASAYQETQYF. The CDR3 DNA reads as TGTGCCAGCAGCGTGGCTAGCGCGTACCAAGAGACCCAGTACTTC.

The CDR3 DNA is TGTGCCAGCAGCTCGAGATTCTTGAACACTGAAGCTTTCTTT. This encodes CASSSRFLNTEAFF. The V call is TRBV6-2 or TRBV6-3, the J call TRBJ1-1; D gene ambiguous. The germline V gene has CDR1 MNHEY and CDR2 SVGEGT. This CDR3 region has 14 residues. V was trimmed by 6 bases and J by 0 bases, leaving 11 bases between them.

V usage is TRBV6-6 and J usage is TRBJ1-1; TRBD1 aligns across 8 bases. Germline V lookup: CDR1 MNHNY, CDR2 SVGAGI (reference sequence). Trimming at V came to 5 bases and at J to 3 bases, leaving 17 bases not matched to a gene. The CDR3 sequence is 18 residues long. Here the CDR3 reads CASSLTAGGTGTHTEAFF. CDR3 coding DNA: TGTGCCAGCAGTCTTACGGCAGGGGGCACAGGAACGCACACTGAAGCTTTCTTT.

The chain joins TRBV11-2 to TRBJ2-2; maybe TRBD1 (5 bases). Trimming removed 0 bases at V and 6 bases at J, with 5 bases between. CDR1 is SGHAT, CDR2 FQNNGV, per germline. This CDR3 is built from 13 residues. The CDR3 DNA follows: TGTGCCAGCAGCTTAGAGGGGCCCGGGGAGCTGTTTTTT. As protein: CASSLEGPGELFF.

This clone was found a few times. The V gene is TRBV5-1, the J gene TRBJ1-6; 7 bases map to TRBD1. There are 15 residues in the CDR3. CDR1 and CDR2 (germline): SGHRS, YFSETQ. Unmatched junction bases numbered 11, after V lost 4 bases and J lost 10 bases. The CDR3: CASSVQQGSGSPLHF. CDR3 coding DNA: TGCGCCAGCAGCGTACAACAGGGGTCAGGGTCACCCCTCCACTTT.

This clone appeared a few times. The CDR3, as DNA: TGTGCCAGTAGGACGACTAGCGGGACCATTTTCCCTAATGAGCAGTTCTTC. Its translation: CASRTTSGTIFPNEQFF. This sequence joins TRBV19 and TRBJ2-1; TRBD2 aligns across 11 bases. The CDR3 contains 17 residues. The V segment lost 6 bases and the J segment 7 bases; nucleotides outside the gene matches: 14. In germline, CDR1 is LNHDA, CDR2 SQIVND (reference sequence).

The CDR3 DNA follows: TGCGCCAGCAGCTTGGCCCCCGACAGGACCGACACCGGGGAGCTGTTTTTT. Protein sequence: CASSLAPDRTDTGELFF. The V call is TRBV5-1, the J call TRBJ2-2, with TRBD1 as a possible D gene (6 bases). V was clipped by 0 bases and J by 3 bases, with 15 bases between them. Germline V gene data show CDR1 as SGHRS and CDR2 as YFSETQ. This CDR3 region has 17 residues.

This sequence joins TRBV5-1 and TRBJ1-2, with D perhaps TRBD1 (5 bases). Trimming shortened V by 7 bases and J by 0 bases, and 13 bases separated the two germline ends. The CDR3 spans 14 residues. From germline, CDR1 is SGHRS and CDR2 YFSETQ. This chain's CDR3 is CASGAGGTNYGYTF. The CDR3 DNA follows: TGCGCCAGCGGGGCCGGGGGAACTAACTATGGCTACACCTTC.

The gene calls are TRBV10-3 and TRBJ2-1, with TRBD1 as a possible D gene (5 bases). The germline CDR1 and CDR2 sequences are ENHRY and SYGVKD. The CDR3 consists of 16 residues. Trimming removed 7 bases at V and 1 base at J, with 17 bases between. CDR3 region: CAIKGDDRKSYNEQFF. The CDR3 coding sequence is TGTGCCATCAAAGGGGATGACCGTAAGTCCTACAATGAGCAGTTCTTC.

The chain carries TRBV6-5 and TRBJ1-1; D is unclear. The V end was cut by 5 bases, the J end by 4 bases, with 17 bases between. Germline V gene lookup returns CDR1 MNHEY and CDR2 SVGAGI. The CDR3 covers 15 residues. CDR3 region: CASSLSGRVSTEAFF. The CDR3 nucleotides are TGTGCCAGCAGTCTTTCCGGGCGGGTGAGCACTGAAGCTTTCTTT.

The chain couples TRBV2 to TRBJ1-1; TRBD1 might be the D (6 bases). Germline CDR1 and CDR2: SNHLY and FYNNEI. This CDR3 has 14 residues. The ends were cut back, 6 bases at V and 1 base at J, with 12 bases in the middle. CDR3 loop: CASSAQQGNTEAFF. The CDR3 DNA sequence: TGTGCCAGCAGCGCGCAACAGGGGAACACTGAAGCTTTCTTT. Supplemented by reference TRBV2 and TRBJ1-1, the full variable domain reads EPEVTQTPSHQVTQMGQEVILRCVPISNHLYFYWYRQILGQKVEFLVSFYNNEISEKSEIFDDQFSVERPDGSNFTLKIRSTKLEDSAMYFCASSAQQGNTEAFFGQGTRLTVV.

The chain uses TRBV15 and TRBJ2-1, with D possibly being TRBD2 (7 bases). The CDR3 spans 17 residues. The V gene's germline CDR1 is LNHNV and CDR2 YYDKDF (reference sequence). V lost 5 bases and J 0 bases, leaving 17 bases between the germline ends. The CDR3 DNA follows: TGTGCCACCAGCGGGCCGGGGGGCCCGAGCTCCTACAATGAGCAGTTCTTC. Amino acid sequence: CATSGPGGPSSYNEQFF.

The CDR3 reads CASSYSFELNTIYF. CDR3 coding DNA: TGTGCCAGCAGTTACTCCTTCGAGCTGAACACCATATATTTT. The chain couples TRBV6-6 to TRBJ1-3; D unresolved. The CDR3 loop spans 14 amino acids. Trimming shortened V by 0 bases and J by 7 bases, and 10 bases separated the two germline ends. Germline V CDR1 and CDR2: MNHNY, SVGAGI (reference sequence).

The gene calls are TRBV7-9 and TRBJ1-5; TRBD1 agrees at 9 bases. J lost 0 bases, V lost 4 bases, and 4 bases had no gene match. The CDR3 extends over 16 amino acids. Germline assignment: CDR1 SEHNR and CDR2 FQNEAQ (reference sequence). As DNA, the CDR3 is TGTGCCAGCAGCTGGGGACAGGGTAGTAGCAATCAGCCCCAGCATTTT. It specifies CASSWGQGSSNQPQHF.

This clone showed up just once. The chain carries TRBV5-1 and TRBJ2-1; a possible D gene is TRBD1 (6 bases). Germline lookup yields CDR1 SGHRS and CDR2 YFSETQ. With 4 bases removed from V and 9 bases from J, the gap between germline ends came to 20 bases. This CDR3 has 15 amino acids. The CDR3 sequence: CASSRGQGLAAEQFF. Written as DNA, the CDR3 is TGCGCCAGCAGCCGGGGCCAGGGGCTTGCTGCTGAGCAGTTCTTC. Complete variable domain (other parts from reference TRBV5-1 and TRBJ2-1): KAGVTQTPRYLIKTRGQQVTLSCSPISGHRSVSWYQQTPGQGLQFLFEYFSETQRNKGNFPGRFSGRQFSNSRSEMNVSTLELGDSALYLCASSRGQGLAAEQFFGPGTRLTVL.